Following are 18 T cell receptor beta chains from one sample sequenced in a study of regulatory T cells in long-lasting Graves disease. Researchers made TCR beta libraries by using iRepertoire HTBI primers and running Arm-PCR on CDR3 regions. TCRdb called the multiplex PCR reads again in MiXCR, with one record for every CDR3 protein. The sample lists 200,000 to 250,000 distinct CDR3 sequences, about 19% occurring once. Documented time point: newly diagnosed GD, antithyroid drugs for less than 3 months. Construction of the TCR library relied on RNA isolated from PBMCs. Material: peripheral blood mononuclear cells (PBMCs), obtained at new diagnosis, from a patient treated with antithyroid drugs. The receptors come from a female donor with Graves disease.

This clonotype was seen repeatedly, ten times or more. This chain uses TRBV6-4 with TRBJ2-1, with 11 positions matching TRBD1. Germline CDR1 reads MRHNA; CDR2 reads SNTAGT. The junction had 11 bases not matched to a gene; V was cut back by 7 bases and J by 6 bases. The CDR3 contains 16 residues. This CDR3 reads CASTPDRGPGRNEQFF. The CDR3, as DNA: TGTGCCAGCACCCCGGACAGGGGGCCAGGTCGCAATGAGCAGTTCTTC.

A few counts support this clonotype. The chain couples TRBV4-3 to TRBJ2-1; TRBD1 matches 7 bases. Trimming removed 3 bases from V and 8 bases from J; junction bases left unmatched: 4. Germline values: CDR1 LGHNA, CDR2 YSLEER. This CDR3 region has 13 residues. CDR3 sequence reads: CASSHITGDEQFF. CDR3 coding DNA: TGCGCCAGCAGCCATATAACAGGGGATGAGCAGTTCTTC.

The chain's CDR3 is CSVAYTNGNEQFF. The CDR3 region has the DNA TGCAGCGTTGCGTACACTAATGGCAATGAGCAGTTCTTC. The chain carries TRBV29-1 and TRBJ2-1; D is unclear. Per the germline V gene, CDR1 is SQVTM and CDR2 is ANQGSEA. Deletions cut 4 bases from V and 6 bases from J, with 13 bases between. This CDR3 is built from 13 residues.

This clonotype was seen a single time. V and J are TRBV4-3 and TRBJ1-6; D remains unclear. Germline V gene sequence: CDR1 LGHNA, CDR2 YSLEER. The germline V and J ends were trimmed by 2 bases and 0 bases, with 5 bases remaining between them. The CDR3 contains 15 residues. CDR3 sequence (DNA): TGCGCCAGCAGCCAACAGGCCTCCTATAATTCACCCCTCCACTTT. Its protein is CASSQQASYNSPLHF.

This clonotype occurred many times. The rearrangement uses TRBV19 and TRBJ2-1; TRBD2 matches 9 bases. The V gene end was trimmed by 10 bases and the J gene end by 9 bases; junction bases not matched to a gene: 10. The germline gives CDR1 LNHDA, CDR2 SQIVND (reference sequence). The CDR3 is 13 amino acids. The CDR3 DNA reads TGTGCCACCCTAGCGGGGAGGACTGCTGAGCAGTTCTTC. Encoded protein: CATLAGRTAEQFF.

In this sample, this clonotype turned up once. This may stem from a read error, because a much larger clone lies one nucleotide away. The chain recombines TRBV29-1 with TRBJ2-1; D is unresolved. Trimming pared 7 bases from V and 3 bases from J, leaving 13 bases between. Germline CDR1 and CDR2: SQVTM and ANQGSEA. This CDR3 region has 13 residues. DNA for the CDR3: TGCAGCGATAAGATGATTGTCTACAATGAGCAGTTCTTC. Its protein product is CSDKMIVYNEQFF.

The chain joins TRBV7-8 to TRBJ1-5; D not resolved. Trimming cost V 2 bases and J 0 bases, with 14 bases left between them. Germline V gene lookup returns CDR1 SGHVS and CDR2 FQNEAQ. This CDR3 spans 17 amino acids. CDR3 loop: CASSLWEWGYSNQPQHF. CDR3 DNA: TGTGCCAGCAGCTTATGGGAGTGGGGTTATAGCAATCAGCCCCAGCATTTT.

In its sample, this clonotype was seen many times. V usage is TRBV12-3 or TRBV12-4 and J usage is TRBJ1-4; D gene uncertain. The V end was cut by 6 bases, the J end by 6 bases, with 11 bases between. The CDR3 sequence is 13 residues long. CDR3 sequence (DNA): TGTGCCAGCAGCGGTAGCCAGTATGAAAAACTGTTTTTT. As protein: CASSGSQYEKLFF.

Many counts were recorded for this clonotype. The chain employs TRBV4-3 and TRBJ2-1; D unclear. Germline V gives CDR1 LGHNA, CDR2 YSLEER. The CDR3 has 11 amino acids. Trimming took 4 bases from V and 9 from J, leaving 7 bases between them. The CDR3 region has the DNA TGCGCCAGCAGCCGAGGAGTTGAGCAGTTCTTC. Encoded protein: CASSRGVEQFF.

This sequence joins TRBV19 and TRBJ1-1, with unresolved D. Trimming shortened V by 3 bases and J by 10 bases, and 21 bases separated the two germline ends. The CDR3 loop spans 15 amino acids. Germline-derived CDR1 and CDR2 are LNHDA and SQIVND (reference sequence). The CDR3 is CASSISVARPHGAFF. Here the CDR3 DNA reads TGTGCCAGTAGTATTTCTGTAGCGAGGCCCCACGGAGCTTTCTTT. Using reference TRBV19 and TRBJ1-1 for the parts outside the CDR3, the full variable domain is DGGITQSPKYLFRKEGQNVTLSCEQNLNHDAMYWYRQDPGQGLRLIYYSQIVNDFQKGDIAEGYSVSREKKESFPLTVTSAQKNPTAFYLCASSISVARPHGAFFGQGTRLTVV.

This clonotype was found many times. The J gene is TRBJ2-5, the V gene TRBV7-3, with a possible D match to TRBD2 (7 bases). This CDR3 has 15 residues. Trimming took 5 bases from V and 6 from J, leaving 19 bases between them. Germline assignment: CDR1 SGHTA and CDR2 FQGTGA. CDR3 sequence (DNA): TGTGCCAGCAGCCCGGGCTCGGGGGGCGCGAAGACCCAGTACTTC. Its translation is CASSPGSGGAKTQYF.

V is TRBV5-4 and J is TRBJ2-2, with D possibly being TRBD2 (6 bases). From germline, CDR1 is SGHNT and CDR2 YYREEE (reference sequence). The ends were cut back, 4 bases at V and 4 bases at J, with 17 bases in the middle. CDR3 length equals 16 residues. CDR3 nucleotides: TGTGCCAGCAGCCTCGTAGCGGAGCCCACCACCGGGGAGCTGTTTTTT. Its translation: CASSLVAEPTTGELFF.

Many counts were recorded for this clonotype. The chain combines TRBV11-2 with TRBJ2-2; D possibly corresponds to TRBD1 (5 bases). The CDR3 is 17 residues long. CDR1 is SGHAT, CDR2 FQNNGV, per germline. V lost 2 bases to trimming and J lost 2 bases, with 15 bases between them. The CDR3 DNA is TGTGCCAGCAGCTTATTCTGGGGCAGTGGAAACACCGGGGAGCTGTTTTTT. Its protein product is CASSLFWGSGNTGELFF.

The chain is built from TRBV15 and TRBJ1-2, with D perhaps TRBD1 (6 bases). V was shortened by 4 bases and J by 8 bases, with 14 bases between the two germline ends. CDR1 LNHNV and CDR2 YYDKDF come from the germline V gene (reference sequence). This CDR3 region has 13 residues. The CDR3 spells CATSTPGQRGYTF. CDR3 coding DNA: TGTGCCACCAGCACCCCCGGACAGAGGGGCTACACCTTC.

This chain joins TRBV6-9 and TRBJ2-7, with TRBD1 matching 8 bases. Germline V gene data show CDR1 as MNHGY and CDR2 as SVAAGI. After removal of 4 bases from V and 4 bases from J, the junction contained 6 bases not matched to a gene. The CDR3 sequence is 14 residues long. The CDR3: CASSFTGGSYEQYF. The CDR3 DNA reads TGTGCCAGCAGTTTTACAGGGGGTAGTTACGAGCAGTACTTC.

This clonotype was recorded at least ten times. V gene TRBV20-1 combines with J gene TRBJ2-1; TRBD2 matches 7 bases. Germline V gene sequence: CDR1 DFQATT, CDR2 SNEGSKA (reference sequence). The CDR3 covers 16 residues. V trimming: 0 bases; J trimming: 9 bases; junction bases outside the gene matches: 14. CDR3 sequence: CSARDHSGAYVGEQFF. The DNA of the CDR3 is TGCAGTGCTAGAGACCACAGCGGGGCCTATGTGGGTGAGCAGTTCTTC.

This clonotype was seen at least ten times. One end of the junction does not line up with germline, which may come from a read error. The chain uses TRBV7-9 and TRBJ2-1; TRBD1 matches 9 bases. This CDR3 contains 15 residues. Per germline, CDR1 SEHNR and CDR2 FQNEAQ (reference sequence). This CDR3 reads CASSSPGQGVNEQFF. DNA of the CDR3: TGTGCCAGCAGCTCACCGGGACAGGGAGTCAATGAGCAATTCTTC.

This clonotype was seen at least ten times. CDR3 amino acids: CASSLAGRLYEQYF. CDR3 DNA sequence: TGTGCCAGCAGCTTAGCAGGCAGACTCTACGAGCAGTACTTC. V usage is TRBV7-8 and J usage is TRBJ2-7; no firm D call. Deletions cut 0 bases from V and 3 bases from J, with 9 bases between. Germline V gene data show CDR1 as SGHVS and CDR2 as FQNEAQ. This CDR3 has 14 amino acids. Based on the CDR3 plus reference TRBV7-8 and TRBJ2-7, the full variable domain is GAGVSQSPRYKVAKRGQDVALRCDPISGHVSLFWYQQALGQGPEFLTYFQNEAQLDKSGLPSDRFFAERPEGSVSTLKIQRTQQEDSAVYLCASSLAGRLYEQYFGPGTRLTVT.